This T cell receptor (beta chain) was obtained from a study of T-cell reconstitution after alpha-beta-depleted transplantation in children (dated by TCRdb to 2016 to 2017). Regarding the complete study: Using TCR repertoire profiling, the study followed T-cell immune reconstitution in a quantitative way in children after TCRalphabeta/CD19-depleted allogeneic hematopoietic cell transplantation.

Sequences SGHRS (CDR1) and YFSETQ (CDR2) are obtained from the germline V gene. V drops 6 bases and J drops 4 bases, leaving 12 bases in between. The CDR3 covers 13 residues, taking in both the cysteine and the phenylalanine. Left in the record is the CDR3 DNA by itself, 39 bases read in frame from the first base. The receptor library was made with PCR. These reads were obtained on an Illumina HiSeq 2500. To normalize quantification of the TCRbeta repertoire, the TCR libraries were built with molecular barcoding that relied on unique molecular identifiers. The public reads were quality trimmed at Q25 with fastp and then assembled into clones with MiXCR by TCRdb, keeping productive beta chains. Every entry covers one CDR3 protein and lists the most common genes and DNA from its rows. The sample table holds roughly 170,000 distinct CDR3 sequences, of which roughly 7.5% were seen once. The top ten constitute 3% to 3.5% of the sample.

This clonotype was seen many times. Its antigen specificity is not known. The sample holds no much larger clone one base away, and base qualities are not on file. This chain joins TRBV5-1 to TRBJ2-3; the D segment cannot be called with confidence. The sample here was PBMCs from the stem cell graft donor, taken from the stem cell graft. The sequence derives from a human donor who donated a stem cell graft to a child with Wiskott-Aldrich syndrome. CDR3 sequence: CASMSQPPDTQYF. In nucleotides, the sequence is TGCGCCAGCATGTCCCAGCCCCCAGATACGCAGTATTTT.